A selection of T cell receptor beta chains follows, all from one sample in a study of T cell responses to AZD1222 COVID-19 vaccine. Repertoires were generated with immunoSEQ multiplex PCR, while TCRdb's copy carries only in-frame clones and drops some. This table has around 99,000 clones, approximately 90% appearing once. Sequenced here: peripheral blood, sampled on day 0 of AZD1222 vaccination. The receptor source for this set is an adult in good health. Each CDR3 is given with its conserved first and last residue. Each record gives: CDR3 length, V gene, clone size, CDR3 protein. The size of a clone is reported for some rows only, either as once, few or many, or as a class for expanded clones.

len: 14; v_gene: TRBV2; abundance: few; CDR3aa: CASSLGQNNYGYTF
len: 17; v_gene: TRBV30; abundance: .; CDR3aa: CAWRGGSGTGLYNEQFF
len: 17; v_gene: TRBV14; abundance: .; CDR3aa: CASSQGLGLRARETQYF
len: 13; v_gene: TRBV30; abundance: .; CDR3aa: CAWGGQTSYEQYF
len: 15; v_gene: TRBV19; abundance: .; CDR3aa: CASSITKQGNGELFF
len: 13; v_gene: TRBV5-6; abundance: .; CDR3aa: CASSLANNGNAFF
len: 16; v_gene: TRBV7-2; abundance: .; CDR3aa: CASSLGAASYNSPLHF
len: 16; v_gene: TRBV5-1; abundance: .; CDR3aa: CASSTTGGIAKNIQYF
len: 14; v_gene: TRBV18; abundance: .; CDR3aa: CASSPSGERSPLHF
len: 16; v_gene: TRBV7-8; abundance: .; CDR3aa: CASSSTFRLAQETQYF
len: 15; v_gene: TRBV7-2; abundance: few; CDR3aa: CASSPPTGVNSPLHF
len: 13; v_gene: TRBV7-9; abundance: .; CDR3aa: CASSARGAYGYTF
len: 13; v_gene: TRBV2; abundance: .; CDR3aa: CATEGATNEKLFF
len: 13; v_gene: TRBV19; abundance: .; CDR3aa: CATTTSKGNEQFF
len: 14; v_gene: TRBV18; abundance: .; CDR3aa: CASSQGDSNQPQHF
len: 13; v_gene: TRBV2; abundance: .; CDR3aa: CASSEVGLSEQFF
len: 14; v_gene: TRBV10-3; abundance: .; CDR3aa: CAISDSGMNTEAFF
len: 12; v_gene: TRBV2; abundance: .; CDR3aa: CASRGVIYEQYF
len: 14; v_gene: TRBV4-3; abundance: .; CDR3aa: CASSQGTGDHEQYF
len: 12; v_gene: TRBV29-1; abundance: .; CDR3aa: CSVETGTYGYTF
len: 14; v_gene: TRBV7-8; abundance: .; CDR3aa: CASSIRIPTAEAFF
len: 14; v_gene: TRBV9; abundance: .; CDR3aa: CASSVGAGDQPQHF
len: 18; v_gene: TRBV27; abundance: once; CDR3aa: CASSFQPAGTGGPHEQFF
len: 13; v_gene: TRBV4-3; abundance: once; CDR3aa: CASSQDGTDTQYF
len: 15; v_gene: TRBV7-9; abundance: .; CDR3aa: CASSLDVRSNYGYTF
len: 15; v_gene: TRBV6-5; abundance: .; CDR3aa: CASTFLGEGNNEQFF
len: 19; v_gene: TRBV19; abundance: .; CDR3aa: CASTSWFGLAGGNTGELFF
len: 14; v_gene: TRBV5-1; abundance: .; CDR3aa: CASSVTGTSNEQFF
len: 15; v_gene: TRBV3-1/TRBV3-2; abundance: .; CDR3aa: CASSRAGQANTEAFF
len: 14; v_gene: TRBV15; abundance: .; CDR3aa: CATSRVPVDYGYTF
len: 15; v_gene: TRBV15; abundance: .; CDR3aa: CATSRGGLGEETQYF
len: 16; v_gene: TRBV5-6; abundance: .; CDR3aa: CASSLGIGGTYNEQFF
len: 12; v_gene: TRBV11-2; abundance: .; CDR3aa: CASSLASGEQFF
len: 14; v_gene: TRBV2; abundance: .; CDR3aa: CASLMGQKNTEAFF
len: 15; v_gene: TRBV6-5; abundance: .; CDR3aa: CASRVGQGRNYGYTF
len: 13; v_gene: TRBV5-5; abundance: .; CDR3aa: CASSSTGYYGYTF